This T cell receptor (beta chain) was sequenced for a study of glioma-infiltrating T cells after dendritic cell vaccination. Some clones are missing from TCRdb's copy, which holds only in-frame ones; the method was immunoSEQ multiplex PCR. The sample carries under 5,000 clones, roughly 92% recorded once. Germline loops: CDR1 SNHLY, CDR2 FYNNEI. The CDR3 sequence is 12 residues long. Trimming shortened V by 2 bases and J by 7 bases, and 8 bases separated the two germline ends. Source: blood, taken before dendritic cell vaccination. This sequence originates from a human donor with glioblastoma. The rearrangement joins TRBV2 to TRBJ1-2, with D uncertain. Written as DNA, the CDR3 is TGTGCCAGCAGTGAAAGAGGTTTTGGCTACACCTTC. Protein product: CASSERGFGYTF.